Sequencing of this T cell receptor (beta chain) was carried out in a study of OX40 agonist ivuxolimab in advanced cancers. Study context: Patient treatment consisted of intravenous ivuxolimab administration every 2 weeks at 0.01 to 10 mg/kg.

Autoimmune disease history or systemic immunosuppression barred patients. This CDR3 is 16 amino acids long. Germline-derived CDR1 and CDR2 are SGHAT and FQNNGV. V shed 4 bases, J shed 3 bases, and the junction held 8 bases outside the gene matches. Sequencing was performed with immunoSEQ multiplex PCR; in TCRdb, only in-frame clones are kept and a portion is missing. The sample comprises some 94,000 clones, more than 75% of which are singletons, and about 0.89% rests with the top ten. Sample: CD4+ or CD8+ T cells sorted from blood, taken in a trial of the OX40 agonist ivuxolimab. This receptor was taken from an adult with an advanced solid tumor such as melanoma, head and neck, liver or kidney cancer. V gene TRBV11-2 combines with J gene TRBJ1-3; 8 bases are a match to TRBD1. For the CDR3, the DNA is TGTGCCAGCAGCTCCCTGCTCGGGACAGGTGGAAACACCATATATTTT. Translated, it gives CASSSLLGTGGNTIYF.